A selection of T cell receptor beta chains follows, all from one sample in a study of T cells in Graves' hyperthyroidism and ophthalmopathy. TCRdb itself ran the multiplex PCR reads through MiXCR, one entry per CDR3 protein. The table records 300,000 to 450,000 distinct CDR3 sequences, approximately 18% of them present only once. The source material was blood. The receptors here all came from a man between 18 and 35 years old with Graves' ophthalmopathy. The conserved cysteine and the conserved F or W are not part of the CDR3 here. Expanded clones are given a class, and other clones once, few, many or no size at all.

clone_size	v_call	j_call	cdr3_aa
many	TRBV2	TRBJ2-7	ASSEGRGRNNEQY
many	TRBV28	TRBJ2-1	ASSSPGGTNEQF
.	TRBV4-1	TRBJ2-7	ASSQDKTRTYEQY
many	TRBV18	TRBJ2-3	ASSPQGRGGTDTQY
few	TRBV5-1	TRBJ2-3	ASSLAPRVAGVTDTQY
.	TRBV27	TRBJ1-6	ASSPGLYPANNSPLH
many	TRBV6-6	TRBJ2-1	ASSYSRQGSLLNEQF
.	TRBV19	TRBJ2-5	ASRTGGETQY
.	TRBV7-2	TRBJ1-6	ASSPTTGGGSPLH
few	TRBV7-9	TRBJ2-6	ASSPPTSSGANVLT
.	TRBV7-3	TRBJ2-1	ASSETGTSGGNEQF
few	TRBV7-6	TRBJ1-2	ASSPEVGDGYT
few	TRBV20-1	TRBJ1-2	STPKARRGYGYT
.	TRBV7-9	TRBJ1-5	ASSLGDGGRRNQPQH
.	TRBV15	TRBJ2-2	ATSGREPRGTGELF
.	TRBV29-1	TRBJ1-1	SAAPPGQEIMNTEAF
few	TRBV6-1	TRBJ1-4	ASSEVAGQRNEKLF
many	TRBV27	TRBJ1-2	ASSTEANYGYT
.	TRBV9	TRBJ2-7	ASSPSETGTYEQY
.	TRBV19	TRBJ1-5	ASRRQGSQPQH
few	TRBV3-1	TRBJ1-5	ASSHGGVYSNQPQH
many	TRBV2	TRBJ2-1	ASSVQGTHEQF
few	TRBV27	TRBJ1-1	ASSPSTASGEAF
many	TRBV24-1	TRBJ1-1	ATSDRDGFTEAF
many	TRBV12-3/TRBV12-4	TRBJ2-1	ASSLGLAGYNEQF
many	TRBV29-1	TRBJ2-1	SVDSSGDSSYNEQF
.	TRBV10-2	TRBJ2-7	ASSRGRMSSYEQY
many	TRBV5-6	TRBJ1-2	ASSLRWTGGYT
few	TRBV18	TRBJ1-4	ASSPERTVGEKLF
many	TRBV6-1	TRBJ1-5	ASSPAVNEVQPQH
.	TRBV11-2	TRBJ2-1	ASSLVSFGAGGGTSSYNEQF
many	TRBV6-5	TRBJ2-1	ASSYNVGQGNNEQF
.	TRBV11-3	TRBJ2-5	ASSLDGLAARDQY
.	TRBV7-9	TRBJ2-7	ASSSKDPWRPEQY
few	TRBV6-2/TRBV6-3	TRBJ2-1	ASETSGNEQF
many	TRBV2	TRBJ2-1	ASTGKPYDEQF
.	TRBV3-1	TRBJ1-4	ASSQVSGGSSGNEKLF
many	TRBV2	TRBJ1-4	ASSLQGVGEKLF
few	TRBV5-6	TRBJ2-1	ASSLLVAGYNEQF